This T cell receptor (beta chain) was retrieved from a study of vaccination effects on CD4 cells after COVID-19. Study context: Convalescent patients, a few in all, were sampled both early and late after vaccination. Study outcomes and limitations: In the study, convalescent patients were few, and early post-infection timepoints were absent.

As for this clone: Its antigen is currently unknown.

Repertoires were generated with immunoSEQ multiplex PCR, while TCRdb's copy carries only in-frame clones and drops some. The sample holds roughly 15,000 clones, 76% seen once. Under the ViraFEST assay, PBMC were stimulated with viral peptide pools so that antigen-specific CD4+ T cells expanded. Sequencing was performed afterwards. Following culture for about 11 days, CD4+ T cells were isolated. This individual contracted SARS-CoV-2 between March and December 2020, as verified by PCR. Vaccination of participants consisted of two doses of either the BNT162b2 or mRNA-1273 vaccine. V was clipped by 5 bases and J by 1 base, with 8 bases between them. Germline CDR1 and CDR2: MDHEN and SYDVKM. The CDR3 is 13 amino acids.

Sequenced here: CD4+ T cells from PBMCs cultured with SARS-CoV-2 spike peptides, sampled after COVID-19 vaccination. The sequence derives from a human donor who had a prior SARS-CoV-2 infection. The V call is TRBV28, the J call TRBJ1-2; TRBD1 is a possible D gene (5 bases). The CDR3 spells CASSLDNNYGYTF. DNA of the CDR3: TGTGCCAGCAGTCTGGACAATAACTATGGCTACACCTTC.